This T cell receptor beta chain was captured in a study of control samples from healthy donors and cancer patients. This CDR3 spans 12 amino acids. Germline V gene sequence: CDR1 SGHDN, CDR2 FVKESK. Trimming took 2 bases from V and 8 from J, leaving 7 bases between them. The protocol was immunoSEQ multiplex PCR, while the TCRdb copy is restricted to in-frame clones and leaves out a portion. The sample shows around 130,000 clones, roughly 90% of them seen only once. The chain couples TRBV14 to TRBJ2-1, with no clear D. This clonotype originated in a man aged 50 to 60 with head and neck cancer. The specimen was PBMCs. The CDR3: CASSQLADEQFF. CDR3 in DNA: TGTGCCAGCAGCCAACTGGCGGATGAGCAGTTCTTC.